The clone carrying this TCR beta chain was found a few times. In the original analysis: Amplification from reference gene primers served as the basis for estimated nucleated cell counts. Clones were read by immunoSEQ multiplex PCR, and TCRdb kept only the in-frame ones, dropping some. From that table come the V and J calls and clone size; the DNA was used to work out D and trimming. The sample carries around 19,000 clones, 79% recorded once. CDR1 is LNHDA and CDR2 is SQIVND in the germline V gene (reference sequence). Unmatched junction bases numbered 4, after V lost 1 base and J lost 4 bases. The CDR3 spans 15 residues. These data are taken from a study of blood T cell repertoires in COVID-19. Study information: COVID-19 samples from acute and convalescent phases originated in the United States, Italy and Spain.

This clonotype was obtained from a man older than 75 with acute or convalescent COVID-19. The specimen sequenced was peripheral blood. This chain connects TRBV19 to TRBJ2-1; TRBD2 matches at 7 bases. CDR3 sequence reads: CASSIASGIYNEQFF. The CDR3 DNA reads TGTGCCAGTAGTATAGCGAGCGGGATTTACAATGAGCAGTTCTTC.